Shown below are 29 T cell receptor beta chains from a single sample sequenced in a study of T cell clonotyping in hematopoietic cell transplantation. Repertoires were generated with immunoSEQ multiplex PCR, while TCRdb's copy carries only in-frame clones and drops some. Among just under 7,500 clones listed, 90% to 96% were seen once. The specimen was PBMCs, collected 30 days after allogeneic stem cell transplant. Receptors were obtained from a male patient aged 40-50 years who had an allogeneic stem cell transplant from a related donor, so the T cells may come from the graft donor. Some clones in this sample may be carry-over from other donors' samples.

The chain employs TRBV7-9 and TRBJ2-1; 9 nucleotides match TRBD2. J lost 8 bases, V lost 1 base, and 3 bases had no gene match. This CDR3 contains 14 residues. Germline loops: CDR1 SEHNR, CDR2 FQNEAQ (reference sequence). In nucleotides, the CDR3 is TGTGCCAGCAGCTTAGGCGGGGGGGCGCATGAGCAGTTCTTC. Its translation: CASSLGGGAHEQFF.

This rearrangement joins TRBV6-6 to TRBJ2-5; TRBD2 agrees at 10 bases. Looked up from germline, CDR1 is MNHNY and CDR2 is SVGAGI (reference sequence). The CDR3 totals 15 residues. V lost 2 bases to trimming and J lost 5 bases; unmatched junction nucleotides: 5. Written as DNA, the CDR3 is TGTGCCAGCAGTTACAGGCCAGCGGGGGGGGAGACCCAGTACTTC. Translating it yields CASSYRPAGGETQYF.

The chain joins TRBV27 to TRBJ2-7; tentative D call: TRBD1 (6 bases). V gave up 6 bases and J gave up 4 bases, with 19 bases separating them. This CDR3 is 15 amino acids long. Germline lookup yields CDR1 MNHEY and CDR2 SMNVEV (reference sequence). The CDR3 reads CASRQQGNVPYEQYF. In DNA form, the CDR3 reads TGTGCCAGCAGACAACAGGGAAACGTCCCTTACGAGCAGTACTTC.

V and J are TRBV28 and TRBJ1-2; 10 bases are a match to TRBD1. The CDR3 length is 14 residues. Germline V lookup: CDR1 MDHEN, CDR2 SYDVKM. The V and J ends lost 5 bases and 8 bases, in that order; junction bases with no gene match: 8. The DNA for the CDR3 is TGTGCCAGCAGTGCCCGGGACAGGGGAAGAGGCTACACCTTC. It is translated as CASSARDRGRGYTF.

The V gene is TRBV5-6, the J gene TRBJ1-1; TRBD1 might be the D (6 bases). V lost 2 bases to trimming and J lost 11 bases, with 22 bases between them. This CDR3 comprises 15 residues. Germline V gives CDR1 SGHDT, CDR2 YYEEEE. CDR3 in amino acids: CASSFFLRDTSFAFF. In DNA form, the CDR3 reads TGTGCCAGCAGCTTCTTTCTGAGGGACACCTCATTCGCTTTCTTT.

The chain employs TRBV19 and TRBJ1-5; no definite D call. Germline lookup yields CDR1 LNHDA and CDR2 SQIVND (reference sequence). V gave up 3 bases and J gave up 1 base, with 7 bases separating them. CDR3 size: 14 residues. CDR3 DNA: TGTGCCAGTAGTATTCAGGCGAGCAATCAGCCCCAGCATTTT. Translation: CASSIQASNQPQHF. Full variable domain (remainder filled in from reference TRBV19 and TRBJ1-5): DGGITQSPKYLFRKEGQNVTLSCEQNLNHDAMYWYRQDPGQGLRLIYYSQIVNDFQKGDIAEGYSVSREKKESFPLTVTSAQKNPTAFYLCASSIQASNQPQHFGDGTRLSIL.

The chain has TRBV27 and TRBJ1-2; TRBD1 might be the D (5 bases). CDR3 length equals 13 residues. V dropped 3 bases and J dropped 8 bases, with 13 bases sitting between them. Germline V gene lookup returns CDR1 MNHEY and CDR2 SMNVEV (reference sequence). The CDR3 DNA sequence: TGTGCCAGCAGTTTTAGGGGCACGGGCGGCTACACCTTC. The encoded protein is CASSFRGTGGYTF.

This chain connects TRBV29-1 to TRBJ2-1; 8 bases agree with TRBD2. V shed 0 bases, J shed 1 base, and the junction held 8 bases outside the gene matches. The germline CDR1 and CDR2 sequences are SQVTM and ANQGSEA. The CDR3 spans 17 residues. CDR3 nucleotides: TGCAGCGTTGAAGAGGGTCGGGAGGGCCGGTCCTACAATGAGCAGTTCTTC. This translates into CSVEEGREGRSYNEQFF.

This chain joins TRBV9 and TRBJ2-7; 8 bases match TRBD2. Germline V gene data show CDR1 as SGDLS and CDR2 as YYNGEE. CDR3 length equals 14 residues. V gave up 2 bases and J gave up 2 bases; unmatched junction bases: 3. The CDR3 bases are TGTGCCAGCAGCGTCTCAGCGGGAGCCTACGAGCAGTACTTC. It codes for CASSVSAGAYEQYF.

The J gene is TRBJ2-4, the V gene TRBV14; 10 bases line up with TRBD2. V lost 4 bases, J lost 6 bases, and 3 bases stayed unmatched. The CDR3 loop spans 14 amino acids. CDR1 is SGHDN, CDR2 FVKESK, per germline. The CDR3 bases are TGTGCCAGCAGCCGTACTAGCGGGGTAAACATTCAGTACTTC. Protein: CASSRTSGVNIQYF. The full variable domain, in which reference TRBV14 and TRBJ2-4 provide the parts outside the CDR3, is EAGVTQFPSHSVIEKGQTVTLRCDPISGHDNLYWYRRVMGKEIKFLLHFVKESKQDESGMPNNRFLAERTGGTYSTLKVQPAELEDSGVYFCASSRTSGVNIQYFGAGTRLSVL.

The chain uses TRBV11-2 and TRBJ2-7; tentatively, D is TRBD1 (5 bases). The V gene lost 5 bases and the J gene lost 4 bases, with 15 bases spanning the gap. The CDR3 extends over 14 amino acids. Germline V gene lookup returns CDR1 SGHAT and CDR2 FQNNGV. In DNA, the CDR3 is TGTGCCAGCAGCCGCGCAGGGAATGCTTACGAGCAGTACTTC. Translated: CASSRAGNAYEQYF.

This chain joins TRBV6-5 and TRBJ1-2; D unclear. Germline V gene data show CDR1 as MNHEY and CDR2 as SVGAGI. Trimming removed 5 bases from V and 3 bases from J, with 7 bases in between. CDR3 length: 12 residues. The CDR3: CASSNQDYGYTF. CDR3 bases: TGTGCCAGCAGTAACCAGGACTATGGCTACACCTTC.

The rearrangement uses TRBV6-5 and TRBJ1-2; 9 bases align to TRBD1. The CDR3 contains 13 residues. Per germline, CDR1 MNHEY and CDR2 SVGAGI. V trimming: 6 bases; J trimming: 8 bases; junction bases outside the gene matches: 7. The CDR3 region has the DNA TGTGCCAGCAGCTTGGGACAGGGCGAGGGCTACACCTTC. Its protein is CASSLGQGEGYTF.

The V and J genes are TRBV6-5 and TRBJ1-1; D unclear. This CDR3 is built from 15 residues. The ends were cut back, 3 bases at V and 1 base at J, with 12 bases in the middle. Germline V CDR1 and CDR2: MNHEY, SVGAGI. CDR3 in amino acids: CASSYSAVANTEAFF. The CDR3 DNA follows: TGTGCCAGCAGTTATTCGGCGGTGGCGAACACTGAAGCTTTCTTT.

The chain couples TRBV6-6 to TRBJ2-7; 7 nucleotides line up with TRBD1. With 5 bases clipped from V and 0 bases from J, the junction kept 7 bases outside the gene matches. The CDR3 has 15 residues. Germline-derived CDR1 and CDR2 are MNHNY and SVGAGI (reference sequence). The CDR3: CASSPRQGNSYEQYF. The CDR3 DNA sequence: TGTGCCAGCAGTCCCCGACAGGGAAACTCCTACGAGCAGTACTTC.

The chain links TRBV7-9 to TRBJ2-7; D ambiguous. The length of the CDR3 is 19 residues. Per the germline V gene, CDR1 is SEHNR and CDR2 is FQNEAQ (reference sequence). Trimming removed 0 bases from V and 4 bases from J, with 25 bases in between. The CDR3 DNA follows: TGTGCCAGCAGCTTAGCCATCTCCATGCACCGTGACTCGGGTTACGAGCAGTACTTC. Translating it yields CASSLAISMHRDSGYEQYF. Filled out from reference TRBV7-9 and TRBJ2-7, the complete variable domain reads DTGVSQNPRHKITKRGQNVTFRCDPISEHNRLYWYRQTLGQGPEFLTYFQNEAQLEKSRLLSDRFSAERPKGSFSTLEIQRTEQGDSAMYLCASSLAISMHRDSGYEQYFGPGTRLTVT.

This chain links TRBV10-3 with TRBJ2-3; 13 nucleotides agree with TRBD2. Germline V CDR1 and CDR2: ENHRY, SYGVKD. J gave up 0 bases and V 2 bases, and 8 bases lay outside the gene matches. The CDR3 is 19 amino acids. This CDR3 is CAISEANPGLAGSTDTQYF. Here the CDR3 DNA reads TGTGCCATCAGTGAGGCCAATCCGGGACTAGCGGGGAGCACAGATACGCAGTATTTT.

The chain has TRBV28 and TRBJ1-1, with a weak D call TRBD1 (6 bases). The CDR3 loop spans 15 amino acids. Germline values: CDR1 MDHEN, CDR2 SYDVKM. The V gene lost 7 bases and the J gene lost 2 bases, with 17 bases spanning the gap. The CDR3 nucleotides read TGTGCCAGCAAGAGTATCAGGACAGCTAACACTGAAGCTTTCTTT. Translation gives CASKSIRTANTEAFF. Full variable domain (outside the CDR3, taken from reference TRBV28 and TRBJ1-1): DVKVTQSSRYLVKRTGEKVFLECVQDMDHENMFWYRQDPGLGLRLIYFSYDVKMKEKGDIPEGYSVSREKKERFSLILESASTNQTSMYLCASKSIRTANTEAFFGQGTRLTVV.

The J gene is TRBJ1-3, the V gene TRBV9; D is undetermined. CDR3 length: 15 residues. The germline gives CDR1 SGDLS, CDR2 YYNGEE. Trimming took off 4 bases at V and 0 bases at J, with 11 bases between the two ends. CDR3 residues: CASSTRDNSGNTIYF. The CDR3 region has the DNA TGTGCCAGCAGCACCCGGGATAACTCTGGAAACACCATATATTTT.

The rearrangement uses TRBV30 and TRBJ1-2; 7 bases line up with TRBD1. Losses at the gene ends were 1 base for V and 6 bases for J; bases not matched to a gene: 5. The germline V gene encodes CDR1 GTSNPN and CDR2 SVGIG (reference sequence). This CDR3 spans 13 amino acids. Written as DNA, the CDR3 is TGTGCCTGGAGTGGCAGGGGGTTAAATGGCTACACCTTC. It translates to CAWSGRGLNGYTF.

J is TRBJ2-4 and V is TRBV27, with D possibly being TRBD2 (6 bases). The CDR3 is 14 residues long. Trimming left V 2 bases short and J 1 base short, with 6 bases between. From germline, CDR1 is MNHEY and CDR2 SMNVEV (reference sequence). CDR3: CASSLAGAKNIQYF. Here the CDR3 DNA reads TGTGCCAGCAGTTTAGCGGGGGCCAAAAACATTCAGTACTTC.

The chain recombines TRBV30 with TRBJ2-7, with D possibly being TRBD1 or TRBD2 (5 bases each). The CDR3 sequence is 14 residues long. CDR1 GTSNPN and CDR2 SVGIG come from the germline V gene (reference sequence). Trimming left V 6 bases short and J 2 bases short, with 17 bases between. CDR3 loop: CACTPRDGTYEQYF. The DNA of the CDR3 is TGTGCCTGCACTCCCCGGGACGGTACCTACGAGCAGTACTTC.

This sequence joins TRBV10-3 and TRBJ1-4; TRBD1 might be the D (5 bases). The CDR3 length is 12 residues. Between the trimmed V and J ends, which lost 3 bases and 11 bases, there was a span of 10 bases. The V gene's germline CDR1 is ENHRY and CDR2 SYGVKD. CDR3 loop: CAISDQGAKLFF. Written as DNA, the CDR3 is TGTGCCATCAGTGATCAGGGCGCGAAACTGTTTTTT.

The chain couples TRBV10-3 to TRBJ1-2, with D hard to call. This CDR3 is built from 13 residues. The germline V gene has CDR1 ENHRY and CDR2 SYGVKD. V was shortened by 2 bases and J by 4 bases, with 8 bases between the two germline ends. This CDR3 is CAISEAGVYGYTF. The CDR3 DNA reads TGTGCCATCAGTGAGGCTGGTGTCTATGGCTACACCTTC.

This chain joins TRBV28 and TRBJ2-2, with a tentative D call TRBD1 (5 bases). CDR3 length: 14 residues. V lost 6 bases and J lost 4, with 12 bases in between. Looked up from germline, CDR1 is MDHEN and CDR2 is SYDVKM. The DNA of the CDR3 is TGTGCCAGCAGGCCGGCAGGGATCACCGGGGAGCTGTTTTTT. The encoded protein is CASRPAGITGELFF.

This chain connects TRBV5-8 to TRBJ1-2; 7 positions agree with TRBD1. From germline, CDR1 is SGHTS and CDR2 YDEGEE. The length of the CDR3 is 14 residues. V dropped 1 base and J dropped 4; count of bases not matched to a gene: 4. The CDR3 region is CASSLWDSSYGYTF. The CDR3 nucleotides read TGTGCCAGCAGCTTGTGGGACAGCAGCTATGGCTACACCTTC.

This rearrangement joins TRBV27 to TRBJ2-5; 8 nucleotides match TRBD2. CDR1 is MNHEY and CDR2 is SMNVEV in the germline V gene (reference sequence). V lost 2 bases and J lost 5; bases outside the gene matches: 10. CDR3 length: 16 residues. CDR3 in DNA: TGTGCCAGCAGTTTAGGAATAGCGGGGAAGGGGGAGACCCAGTACTTC. Amino acid sequence: CASSLGIAGKGETQYF.

V and J are TRBV10-3 and TRBJ2-7; D possibly matches TRBD1 or TRBD2 (5 bases each). The ends were cut back, 0 bases at V and 4 bases at J, with 19 bases in the middle. The CDR3 loop spans 17 amino acids. Germline V gene lookup returns CDR1 ENHRY and CDR2 SYGVKD. In nucleotides, the CDR3 is TGTGCCATCAGTGAGTCGATGGTGAGGGGAAACAAGTACGAGCAGTACTTC. The encoded protein is CAISESMVRGNKYEQYF.

J is TRBJ1-2 and V is TRBV7-2, with D maybe TRBD1 (5 bases). V lost 2 bases to trimming and J lost 4 bases, with 14 bases between them. Germline loops: CDR1 SGHTA, CDR2 FQGNSA. The CDR3 length is 15 residues. DNA of the CDR3: TGTGCCAGCAGCTTATATGCAGGGCTAGTCTATGGCTACACCTTC. Residues: CASSLYAGLVYGYTF.